This TCR beta chain was recovered during a study of cytomegalovirus exposure and HLA in healthy donors. Study at large: Ancestry clustering placed more than 65% of approximately 420 genotyped donors in the Caucasian-associated cluster.

Study findings and constraints: Most TCR sequences showed up rarely, but some public TCRs showed up in many donors. Among CMV-associated TCR beta chains, most appeared HLA-restricted in a later analysis.

On this clone itself: Its specificity is unknown.

The PCR was carried out with 60 Vbeta primers and 13 Jbeta primers. The protocol was immunoSEQ multiplex PCR, while the TCRdb copy is restricted to in-frame clones and leaves out a portion. The sample contains about 130,000 clones, roughly 74% of which appear only once. The CDR3 is made up of 15 amino acids. Between the trimmed V and J ends, which lost 5 bases and 4 bases, there was a span of 17 bases. Germline assignment: CDR1 LNHDA and CDR2 SQIVND (reference sequence). Sequences were obtained from PBMCs. This receptor was taken from a woman in her 50s in good health and CMV-seropositive. This sequence joins TRBV19 and TRBJ1-2, with D possibly TRBD1 on 6 matching bases. The CDR3 nucleotides read TGTGCCAGTAGTCCGTTCCGGGACACAATCTATGGCTACACCTTC. Amino acids: CASSPFRDTIYGYTF.